The clone carrying this T cell receptor beta chain came up many times. This entry belongs to a study of T cells in Graves' hyperthyroidism and ophthalmopathy. J lost 4 bases, V lost 5 bases, and 6 bases had no gene match. Germline V gene data show CDR1 as SGHAT and CDR2 as FQNNGV. CDR3 length: 16 residues. The CDR3 regions of TCR beta were amplified from RNA transcripts. Primed by the HTBI set, a first-round RT-PCR was run on the TCR CDR3. Each CDR3 protein is one row after TCRdb ran MiXCR on the multiplex PCR reads. This sample has hundreds of thousands of distinct CDR3 sequences, with around 21% found just once.

The chain is built from TRBV11-2 and TRBJ2-1; 12 bases align to TRBD1. The sequence came from a man in his thirties or forties with Graves' ophthalmopathy. Sequencing input: blood. The CDR3 reads CASSLGTGGTYNEQFF. The CDR3 region has the DNA TGTGCCAGCAGCCTGGGGACAGGGGGCACGTACAATGAGCAGTTCTTC.